What follows is one TCR beta chain and its context. The data were obtained in a study of blood T cell repertoires in COVID-19. Study-wide background: The origin of the acute and convalescent COVID-19 samples was the United States, Italy and Spain. T cells, B-cell-depleted T cells, or PBMCs supplied cDNA or gDNA.

The germline V gene has CDR1 SGHTA and CDR2 FQGNSA. The V end lost 5 bases, the J end lost 3 bases, and 17 bases lay between the germline ends. CDR3 length equals 16 residues. Authors' processing steps: Reference gene primer amplification yielded estimated nucleated cell counts. The protocol was immunoSEQ multiplex PCR, while the TCRdb copy is restricted to in-frame clones and leaves out a portion. Clone size and the V and J calls come from that table; the DNA yielded D and trimming. This sample has fewer than 300,000 clones, with approximately 85% found just once. The source material was peripheral blood. The source is a middle-aged man with active or convalescent COVID-19. The chain has TRBV7-2 and TRBJ2-1, with D perhaps matching TRBD1 (6 bases). The CDR3 region is CASSLGTHAVYNEQFF. The CDR3 coding sequence is TGTGCCAGCAGCCTTGGGACACACGCAGTCTACAATGAGCAGTTCTTC.